Included here is one T cell receptor beta chain sequence, with context. Authors' data handling: It was from reference gene primer amplification that nucleated cell counts were estimated. Assay: immunoSEQ multiplex PCR; the TCRdb copy retains only in-frame clones and omits some. V and J calls and clone size follow that table, whereas D and trimming were derived from the DNA. The sample holds some 350,000 clones, around 87% seen once. The CDR3 totals 13 residues. V was pared by 5 bases and J by 6 bases, with 13 bases between. Germline assignment: CDR1 SGHVS and CDR2 FQNEAQ. The data stem from a study of blood T cell repertoires in COVID-19. Study summary: From the United States, Italy and Spain came samples of acute and convalescent COVID-19. T cells, B-cell-depleted T cells, or PBMCs provided the cDNA or gDNA that served as material.

This sequence originates from a man aged 18 to 30 with active or convalescent COVID-19. The sample consisted of peripheral blood. The chain is built from TRBV7-8 and TRBJ1-2; the D is unclear. The CDR3 loop is CASSRVGGNGYTF. CDR3 DNA: TGTGCCAGCAGCCGAGTTGGAGGGAATGGCTACACCTTC.